These T cell receptor beta chains were read from a single sample in a study of blood T cells in healthy people across ages. TCRdb analysed the 5' RACE reads with MiXCR anew, one entry per CDR3 protein. Altogether about 1.5 million distinct CDR3 sequences are present, 42% being singletons, with the ten largest covering 7.9%. The source material was blood. The receptor set was obtained from a woman in her late teens or twenties in good health. Each CDR3 is given with its conserved first and last residue. The D gene is left open where the match is weak. Expanded clones get a size class; other rows say once, few or many, or leave the size out.

NA	13	TRBJ1-2	TRBV29-1	NA	CSAGHQLNYGYTF	TGCAGCGCTGGACACCAACTTAACTATGGCTACACCTTC
NA	19	TRBJ2-1	TRBV3-1	TRBD2	CASSRTVHSSGRRGNEQFF	TGTGCCAGCAGCCGAACAGTTCACTCTAGCGGGAGGAGGGGCAATGAGCAGTTCTTC
NA	20	TRBJ1-5	TRBV14	NA	CASSCKHHSLGQLSNQPQHF	TGTGCCAGCAGCTGTAAGCATCACTCCCTCGGACAGCTTAGCAATCAGCCCCAGCATTTT
NA	16	TRBJ1-1	TRBV4-1	NA	CASSQDHLFMNTEAFF	TGCGCCAGCAGCCAAGATCACCTCTTCATGAACACTGAAGCTTTCTTT
few	15	TRBJ1-3	TRBV6-5	NA	CASSYGRGSGNTIYF	TGTGCCAGCAGTTACGGGAGGGGGTCTGGAAACACCATATATTTT
NA	15	TRBJ2-5	TRBV7-9	TRBD1	CASSPDRGSRETQYF	TGTGCCAGCAGCCCGGACAGGGGGTCACGGGAGACCCAGTACTTC
NA	12	TRBJ1-2	TRBV5-5	NA	CASSFIGGGYTF	TGTGCCAGCAGCTTCATAGGGGGTGGCTACACCTTC
NA	21	TRBJ2-1	TRBV3-1	NA	CASSQVPSPNRCLSSYNEQFF	TGTGCCAGCAGCCAAGTTCCCTCTCCTAACAGATGCTTAAGCTCCTACAATGAGCAGTTCTTC
NA	15	TRBJ2-7	TRBV20-1	NA	CSAYNTGKASYEQYF	TGCAGTGCTTATAACACAGGGAAGGCGTCCTACGAGCAGTACTTC
NA	13	TRBJ2-1	TRBV4-1	NA	CASSQTKDNEQFF	TGCGCCAGCAGCCAAACGAAAGACAATGAGCAGTTCTTC
few	12	TRBJ2-5	TRBV29-1	NA	CSFSGGGETQYF	TGCAGCTTTTCTGGGGGTGGGGAGACCCAGTACTTC
NA	15	TRBJ2-5	TRBV12-3/TRBV12-4	TRBD1	CASSFSTGGQETQYF	TGTGCCAGCAGTTTTTCGACAGGGGGACAAGAGACCCAGTACTTC
NA	15	TRBJ1-1	TRBV5-5	TRBD1	CASSFGTAGNTEAFF	TGTGCCAGCAGCTTCGGGACAGCCGGGAACACTGAAGCTTTCTTT
NA	16	TRBJ1-2	TRBV28	NA	CASSLGVGASPGGYTF	TGTGCCAGCAGCCTAGGGGTCGGGGCCTCTCCTGGTGGCTACACCTTC
NA	15	TRBJ2-7	TRBV5-1	NA	CASSLGGGEIYEQYF	TGCGCCAGCAGCTTGGGCGGAGGAGAGATCTACGAGCAGTACTTC
NA	15	TRBJ2-7	TRBV3-1	TRBD2	CASSHSSGGTYEQYF	TGTGCCAGCAGCCACTCTAGCGGTGGTACTTACGAGCAGTACTTC
few	11	TRBJ1-5	TRBV24-1	NA	CASPGLVAQHF	TGTGCCTCCCCGGGCCTCGTGGCCCAGCATTTT
few	16	TRBJ2-3	TRBV10-3	TRBD2	CAIRSGLAGITDTQYF	TGTGCCATCAGATCGGGACTAGCGGGAATCACAGATACGCAGTATTTT
few	16	TRBJ1-2	TRBV4-2	NA	CASSQDPRDTGYGYTF	TGTGCCAGCAGCCAAGATCCGAGGGACACGGGATATGGCTACACCTTC
NA	11	TRBJ2-5	TRBV5-6	NA	CASSFDRKQYF	TGTGCCAGCAGCTTCGACAGGAAGCAGTACTTC
NA	16	TRBJ2-1	TRBV20-1	TRBD1	CSASFDPGQGLYEQFF	TGCAGTGCCTCGTTTGACCCGGGACAGGGGCTCTACGAGCAGTTCTTC
few	15	TRBJ2-3	TRBV2	TRBD2	CASRTSPGGTDTQYF	TGTGCCAGTCGGACTAGCCCCGGCGGCACAGATACGCAGTATTTT
NA	15	TRBJ2-7	TRBV11-2	NA	CASSLRAGQFHEQYF	TGTGCCAGCAGCTTAAGGGCGGGACAGTTTCACGAGCAGTACTTC
few	12	TRBJ1-1	TRBV25-1	NA	CASSTVATEAFF	TGTGCCAGCTCGACCGTCGCCACTGAAGCTTTCTTT
NA	15	TRBJ2-5	TRBV6-5	NA	CASIPGAGIGETQYF	TGTGCCAGCATCCCAGGGGCGGGGATAGGGGAGACCCAGTACTTC
NA	14	TRBJ2-7	TRBV27	NA	CASKAGTGSYEQYF	TGTGCCAGCAAAGCTGGGACGGGCTCCTACGAGCAGTACTTC
few	13	TRBJ2-1	TRBV29-1	NA	CSVATYGNNEQFF	TGCAGCGTTGCCACATACGGGAACAATGAGCAGTTCTTC
NA	13	TRBJ2-6	TRBV15	NA	CATREAGPNVPTF	TGTGCCACCAGAGAGGCAGGGCCCAACGTCCCGACTTTC
NA	14	TRBJ2-3	TRBV3-1	NA	CASSQGWKRSSQYF	TGTGCCAGCAGCCAAGGGTGGAAGCGGAGCTCCCAGTATTTT
few	13	TRBJ1-5	TRBV29-1	NA	CSILWEIGQPQHF	TGCAGCATTCTCTGGGAAATCGGTCAGCCCCAGCATTTT
NA	18	TRBJ1-2	TRBV9	TRBD1	CASSPTLVGTEFNYGYTF	TGTGCCAGCAGCCCCACTCTTGTTGGGACAGAATTTAACTATGGCTACACCTTC
NA	16	TRBJ2-1	TRBV14	TRBD2	CASSALGTSGRMEQFF	TGTGCCAGCAGCGCCTTGGGGACTAGCGGGAGAATGGAGCAGTTCTTC
NA	14	TRBJ2-1	TRBV20-1	TRBD2	CSAQAGGPGDEQFF	TGCAGTGCTCAAGCGGGAGGGCCAGGGGATGAGCAGTTCTTC
few	13	TRBJ2-7	TRBV30	TRBD1	CAVDRGFAYEQYF	TGTGCCGTGGACAGGGGGTTCGCCTACGAGCAGTACTTC
few	15	TRBJ2-7	TRBV20-1	TRBD2	CSARDPQRGPYEQYF	TGCAGTGCTAGAGATCCCCAGCGGGGCCCCTACGAGCAGTACTTC
NA	16	TRBJ2-3	TRBV9	TRBD2	CASSLTSGTVTDTQYF	TGTGCCAGCAGCCTGACTAGCGGTACGGTCACAGATACGCAGTATTTT
NA	18	TRBJ2-1	TRBV25-1	TRBD2	CASSERDYQRTSYNEQFF	TGTGCCAGCAGTGAGCGGGACTACCAGAGAACGTCCTACAATGAGCAGTTCTTC
few	13	TRBJ2-1	TRBV19	TRBD1	CASSMGQLNEQFF	TGTGCCAGTAGTATGGGACAGTTGAATGAGCAGTTCTTC
few	17	TRBJ2-7	TRBV12-3/TRBV12-4	TRBD2	CASSLVTASGRIYEQYF	TGTGCCAGCAGTTTAGTGACGGCTAGCGGGAGGATCTACGAGCAGTACTTC
few	14	TRBJ2-7	TRBV5-1	NA	CASSFDRTSYEQYF	TGCGCCAGCAGCTTCGACAGAACATCCTACGAGCAGTACTTC
few	15	TRBJ1-1	TRBV15	TRBD1	CATSRGRGYDTEAFF	TGTGCCACCAGCAGAGGCAGGGGGTATGACACTGAAGCTTTCTTT
few	19	TRBJ2-7	TRBV12-3/TRBV12-4	TRBD2	CASSPSVGGTSGRKYEQYF	TGTGCCAGCAGTCCCTCAGTAGGCGGGACTAGCGGGAGGAAATACGAGCAGTACTTC